A single sample is the source of the 5 T cell receptor beta chains below, sequenced in a study of blood T cell repertoires in COVID-19 (dated by TCRdb to 2019 to 2021). The library was produced with the immunoSEQ multiplex PCR assay. TCRdb obtained this table from immuneACCESS and retained in-frame rearrangements with V and J assigned. These tables miss some clones; where compared with another copy, unresolved V genes account for less than half of the shortfall, and the remainder is unexplained. The sample profile shows under 250,000 clones; nearly 90% of them were found once. 15% to 20% of the sample goes to the ten largest clones. Sample: peripheral blood. All receptors come from a man over 45 with COVID-19, enrolled during active disease.

This chain joins TRBV5-1 and TRBJ1-6; D may be TRBD1 (5 bases). The CDR3 totals 16 residues. Germline lookup yields CDR1 SGHRS and CDR2 YFSETQ. V gave up 1 base and J gave up 5 bases, with 13 bases separating them. The CDR3 protein is CASSLWGGGNNSPLHF. Here the CDR3 DNA reads TGCGCCAGCAGCTTGTGGGGGGGTGGTAATAATTCACCCCTCCACTTT.

This rearrangement joins TRBV7-6 to TRBJ2-3; no clear D. CDR3 length: 14 residues. V was shortened by 1 base and J by 7 bases, with 12 bases between the two germline ends. Germline V gene data show CDR1 as SGHVS and CDR2 as FNYEAQ. The CDR3 DNA is TGTGCCAGCAGCTTAGATGGCACCGTAAATACGCAGTATTTT. Residues: CASSLDGTVNTQYF.

The gene calls are TRBV5-1 and TRBJ2-7; 7 bases agree with TRBD1. Germline CDR1 reads SGHRS; CDR2 reads YFSETQ. This CDR3 comprises 15 residues. With V trimmed by 0 bases and J by 4 bases, 7 bases remained unmatched. The CDR3 nucleotides are TGCGCCAGCAGCTTGGGACAGGGTACGGGTTACGAGCAGTACTTC. Translating it yields CASSLGQGTGYEQYF. Complete variable domain (other parts from reference TRBV5-1 and TRBJ2-7): KAGVTQTPRYLIKTRGQQVTLSCSPISGHRSVSWYQQTPGQGLQFLFEYFSETQRNKGNFPGRFSGRQFSNSRSEMNVSTLELGDSALYLCASSLGQGTGYEQYFGPGTRLTVT.

The rearrangement joins TRBV27 to TRBJ2-2; tentatively, D is TRBD1 (6 bases). The germline V gene encodes CDR1 MNHEY and CDR2 SMNVEV (reference sequence). With 2 bases removed from V and 6 bases from J, the gap between germline ends came to 13 bases. The CDR3 sequence is 15 residues long. The CDR3 nucleotides are TGTGCCAGCAGTTTAGGGACACCCCGGCCCGGGGAGCTGTTTTTT. It encodes CASSLGTPRPGELFF.

The J gene is TRBJ2-3, the V gene TRBV7-9, with 7 bases fitting TRBD1. The germline V gene has CDR1 SEHNR and CDR2 FQNEAQ (reference sequence). The J segment lost 1 base and the V segment lost 1 base, leaving 5 bases of the junction unmatched. The CDR3 runs to 16 residues. The CDR3 DNA reads as TGTGCCAGCAGCTTAGGACGAGGACAGGGCACAGATACGCAGTATTTT. Its protein is CASSLGRGQGTDTQYF. Together with reference TRBV7-9 and TRBJ2-3, the CDR3 gives the full variable domain: DTGVSQNPRHKITKRGQNVTFRCDPISEHNRLYWYRQTLGQGPEFLTYFQNEAQLEKSRLLSDRFSAERPKGSFSTLEIQRTEQGDSAMYLCASSLGRGQGTDTQYFGPGTRLTVL.